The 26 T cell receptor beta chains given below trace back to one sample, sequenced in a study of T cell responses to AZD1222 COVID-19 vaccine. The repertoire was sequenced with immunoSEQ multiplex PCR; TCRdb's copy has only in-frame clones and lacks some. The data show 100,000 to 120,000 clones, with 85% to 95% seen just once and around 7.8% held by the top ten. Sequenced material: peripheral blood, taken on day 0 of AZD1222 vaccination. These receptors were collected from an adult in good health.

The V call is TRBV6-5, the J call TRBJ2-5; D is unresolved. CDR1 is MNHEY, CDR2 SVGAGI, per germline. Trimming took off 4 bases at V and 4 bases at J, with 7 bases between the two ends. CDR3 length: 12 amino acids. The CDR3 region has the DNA TGTGCCAGCAGTTCCGACCGAGAGACCCAGTACTTC. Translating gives CASSSDRETQYF.

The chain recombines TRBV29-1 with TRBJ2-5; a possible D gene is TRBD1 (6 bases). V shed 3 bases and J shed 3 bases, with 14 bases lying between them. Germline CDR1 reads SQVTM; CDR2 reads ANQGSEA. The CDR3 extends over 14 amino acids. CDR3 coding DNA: TGCAGCGTTGATAAGGTTAACAGGGAAGAGACCCAGTACTTC. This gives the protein CSVDKVNREETQYF.

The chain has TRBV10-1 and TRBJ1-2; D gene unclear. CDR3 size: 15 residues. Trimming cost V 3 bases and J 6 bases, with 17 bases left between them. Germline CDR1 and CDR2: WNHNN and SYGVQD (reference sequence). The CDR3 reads CASSDNLVGTNGYTF. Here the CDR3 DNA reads TGCGCCAGCAGTGATAATTTAGTAGGAACAAATGGCTACACCTTC.

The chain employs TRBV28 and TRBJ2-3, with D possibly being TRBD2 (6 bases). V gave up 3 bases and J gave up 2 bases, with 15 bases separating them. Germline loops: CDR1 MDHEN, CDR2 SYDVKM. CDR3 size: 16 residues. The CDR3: CASSFGSGQYTDTQYF. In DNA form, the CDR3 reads TGTGCCAGCAGTTTCGGTAGCGGCCAATACACAGATACGCAGTATTTT. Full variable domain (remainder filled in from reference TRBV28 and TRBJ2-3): DVKVTQSSRYLVKRTGEKVFLECVQDMDHENMFWYRQDPGLGLRLIYFSYDVKMKEKGDIPEGYSVSREKKERFSLILESASTNQTSMYLCASSFGSGQYTDTQYFGPGTRLTVL.

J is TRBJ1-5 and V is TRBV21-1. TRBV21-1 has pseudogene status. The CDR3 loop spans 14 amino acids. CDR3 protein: CASGRGAMYQPQHF. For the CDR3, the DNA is TGTGCCAGCGGACGGGGGGCGATGTACCAGCCCCAGCATTTT.

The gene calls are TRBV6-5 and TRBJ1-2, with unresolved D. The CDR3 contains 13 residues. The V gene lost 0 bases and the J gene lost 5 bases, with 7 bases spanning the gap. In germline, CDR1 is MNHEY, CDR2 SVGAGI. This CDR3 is CASSYSSAYGYTF. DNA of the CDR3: TGTGCCAGCAGTTACTCGAGTGCTTATGGCTACACCTTC.

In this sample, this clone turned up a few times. The CDR3 reads CASSLPGRSYEQYF. In DNA, the CDR3 is TGTGCCAGCAGTTTACCGGGGCGCTCCTACGAGCAGTACTTC. V and J are TRBV28 and TRBJ2-7; D is perhaps TRBD1 or TRBD2 (5 bases each). The V and J ends lost 2 bases and 0 bases respectively, with 8 bases between them. The CDR3 extends over 14 amino acids. Germline V CDR1 and CDR2: MDHEN, SYDVKM.

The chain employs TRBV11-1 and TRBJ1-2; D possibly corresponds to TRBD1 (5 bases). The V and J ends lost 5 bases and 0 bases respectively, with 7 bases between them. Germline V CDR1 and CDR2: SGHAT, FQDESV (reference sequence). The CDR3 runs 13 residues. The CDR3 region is CASSRQTNYGYTF. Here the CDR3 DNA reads TGTGCCAGCAGCCGACAGACTAACTATGGCTACACCTTC. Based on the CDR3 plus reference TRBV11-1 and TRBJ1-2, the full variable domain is EAEVAQSPRYKITEKSQAVAFWCDPISGHATLYWYRQILGQGPELLVQFQDESVVDDSQLPKDRFSAERLKGVDSTLKIQPAELGDSAMYLCASSRQTNYGYTFGSGTRLTVV.

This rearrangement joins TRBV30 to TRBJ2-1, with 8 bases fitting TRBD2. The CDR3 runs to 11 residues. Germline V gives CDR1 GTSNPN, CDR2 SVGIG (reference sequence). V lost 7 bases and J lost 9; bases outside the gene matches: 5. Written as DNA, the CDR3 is TGTGCCTTCCAAGCGGGGGTTGAGCAGTTCTTC. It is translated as CAFQAGVEQFF.

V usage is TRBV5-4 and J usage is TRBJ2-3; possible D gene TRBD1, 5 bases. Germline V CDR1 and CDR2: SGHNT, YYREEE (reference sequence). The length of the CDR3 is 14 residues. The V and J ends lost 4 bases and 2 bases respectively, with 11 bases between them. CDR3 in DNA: TGTGCCAGCAGCCCTGGACACACCACAGATACGCAGTATTTT. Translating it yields CASSPGHTTDTQYF.

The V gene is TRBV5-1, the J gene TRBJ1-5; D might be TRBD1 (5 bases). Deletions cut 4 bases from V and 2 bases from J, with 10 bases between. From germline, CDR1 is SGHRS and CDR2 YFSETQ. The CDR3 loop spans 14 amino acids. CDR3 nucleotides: TGCGCCAGCAGCCCGGGGGGGGGCAATCAGCCCCAGCATTTT. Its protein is CASSPGGGNQPQHF.

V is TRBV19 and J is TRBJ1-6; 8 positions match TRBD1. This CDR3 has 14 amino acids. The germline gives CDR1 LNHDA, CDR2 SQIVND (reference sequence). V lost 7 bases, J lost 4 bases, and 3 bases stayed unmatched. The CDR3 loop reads CASTTGGYNSPLHF. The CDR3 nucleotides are TGTGCCAGTACCACAGGGGGATATAATTCACCCCTCCACTTT.

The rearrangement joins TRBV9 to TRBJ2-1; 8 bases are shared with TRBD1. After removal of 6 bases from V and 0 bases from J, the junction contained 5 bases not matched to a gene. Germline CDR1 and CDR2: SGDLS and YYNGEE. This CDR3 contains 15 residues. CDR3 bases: TGTGCCAGCAATTCGGGACAGGTCTCCTACAATGAGCAGTTCTTC. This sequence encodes CASNSGQVSYNEQFF.

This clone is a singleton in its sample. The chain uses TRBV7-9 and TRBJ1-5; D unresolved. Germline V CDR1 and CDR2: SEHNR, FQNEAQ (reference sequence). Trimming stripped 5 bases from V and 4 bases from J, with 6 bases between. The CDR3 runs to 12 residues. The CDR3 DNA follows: TGTGCCAGCAGCCCCCAAAATCAGCCCCAGCATTTT. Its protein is CASSPQNQPQHF.

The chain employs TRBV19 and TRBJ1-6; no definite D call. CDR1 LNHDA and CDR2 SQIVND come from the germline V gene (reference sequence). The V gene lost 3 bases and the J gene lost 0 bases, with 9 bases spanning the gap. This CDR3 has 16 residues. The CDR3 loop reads CASSMMGSSYNSPLHF. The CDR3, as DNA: TGTGCCAGTAGTATGATGGGGAGCTCCTATAATTCACCCCTCCACTTT.

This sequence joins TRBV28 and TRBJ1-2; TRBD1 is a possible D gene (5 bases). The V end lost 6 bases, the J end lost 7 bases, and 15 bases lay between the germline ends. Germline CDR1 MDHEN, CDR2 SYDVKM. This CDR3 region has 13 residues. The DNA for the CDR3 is TGTGCCAGCAGCTCAGGCGGGGACCGTGGCTACACCTTC. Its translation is CASSSGGDRGYTF.

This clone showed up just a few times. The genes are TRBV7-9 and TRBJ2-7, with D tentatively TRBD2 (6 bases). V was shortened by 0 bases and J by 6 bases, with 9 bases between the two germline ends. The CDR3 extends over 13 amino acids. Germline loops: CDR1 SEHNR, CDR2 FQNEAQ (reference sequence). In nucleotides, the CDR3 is TGTGCCAGCAGCTTAGCGGGACTGCGCGAGCAGTACTTC. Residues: CASSLAGLREQYF.

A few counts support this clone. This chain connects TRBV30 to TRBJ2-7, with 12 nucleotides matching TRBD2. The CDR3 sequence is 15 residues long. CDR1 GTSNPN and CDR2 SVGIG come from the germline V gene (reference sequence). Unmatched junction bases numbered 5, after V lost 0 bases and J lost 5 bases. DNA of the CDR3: TGTGCCTGGAGTGTAGGACTAGCGGGGAAAAACGAGCAGTACTTC. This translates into CAWSVGLAGKNEQYF.

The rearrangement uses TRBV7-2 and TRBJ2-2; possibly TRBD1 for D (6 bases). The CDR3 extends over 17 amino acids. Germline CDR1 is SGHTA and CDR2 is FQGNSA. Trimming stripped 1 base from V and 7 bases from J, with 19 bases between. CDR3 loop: CASSLVVQGGSRGELFF. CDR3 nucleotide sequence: TGTGCCAGCAGCTTAGTCGTACAGGGCGGTTCCCGCGGGGAGCTGTTTTTT.

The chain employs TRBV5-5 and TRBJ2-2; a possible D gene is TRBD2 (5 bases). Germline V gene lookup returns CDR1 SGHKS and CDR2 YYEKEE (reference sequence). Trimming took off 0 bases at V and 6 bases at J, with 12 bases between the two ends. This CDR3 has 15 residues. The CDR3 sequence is CASSLVPGVPGELFF. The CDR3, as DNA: TGTGCCAGCAGCTTGGTCCCCGGGGTACCCGGGGAGCTGTTTTTT.

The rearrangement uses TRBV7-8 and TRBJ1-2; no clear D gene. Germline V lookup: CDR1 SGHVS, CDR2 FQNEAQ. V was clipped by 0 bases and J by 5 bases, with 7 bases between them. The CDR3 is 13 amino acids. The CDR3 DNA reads TGTGCCAGCAGCTTAGCACAGAAGTATGGCTACACCTTC. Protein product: CASSLAQKYGYTF.

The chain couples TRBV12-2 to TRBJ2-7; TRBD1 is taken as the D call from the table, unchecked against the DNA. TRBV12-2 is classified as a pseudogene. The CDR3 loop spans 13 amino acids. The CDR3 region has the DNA TGTGCAAGTCGTCAGGACAGGGTCTACGAGCAGTACTTC. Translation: CASRQDRVYEQYF.

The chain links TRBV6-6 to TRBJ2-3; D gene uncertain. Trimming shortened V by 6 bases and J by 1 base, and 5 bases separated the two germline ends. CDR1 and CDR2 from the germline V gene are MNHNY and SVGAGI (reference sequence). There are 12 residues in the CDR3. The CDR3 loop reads CASRPGTDTQYF. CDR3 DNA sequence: TGTGCCAGCAGACCGGGCACAGATACGCAGTATTTT.

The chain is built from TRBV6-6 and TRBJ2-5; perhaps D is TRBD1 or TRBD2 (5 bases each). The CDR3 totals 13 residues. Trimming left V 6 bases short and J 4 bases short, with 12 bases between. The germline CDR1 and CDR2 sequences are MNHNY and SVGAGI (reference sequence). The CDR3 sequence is CASSTTGAETQYF. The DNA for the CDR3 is TGTGCCAGCAGCACCACCGGGGCAGAGACCCAGTACTTC.

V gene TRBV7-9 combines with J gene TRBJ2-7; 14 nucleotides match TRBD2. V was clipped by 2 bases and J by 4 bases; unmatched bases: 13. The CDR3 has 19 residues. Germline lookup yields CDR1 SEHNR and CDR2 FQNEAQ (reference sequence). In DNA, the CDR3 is TGTGCCAGCAGCTTAACCAACTTGGGACTAGCGGGGGTCTTGTACGAGCAGTACTTC. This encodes CASSLTNLGLAGVLYEQYF. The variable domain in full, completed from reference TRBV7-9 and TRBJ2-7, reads DTGVSQNPRHKITKRGQNVTFRCDPISEHNRLYWYRQTLGQGPEFLTYFQNEAQLEKSRLLSDRFSAERPKGSFSTLEIQRTEQGDSAMYLCASSLTNLGLAGVLYEQYFGPGTRLTVT.

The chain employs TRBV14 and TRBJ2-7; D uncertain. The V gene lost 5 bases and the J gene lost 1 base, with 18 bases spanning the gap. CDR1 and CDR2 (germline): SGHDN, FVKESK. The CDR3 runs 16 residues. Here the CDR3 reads CASSAQTWGFSYEQYF. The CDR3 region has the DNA TGTGCCAGCAGCGCACAGACGTGGGGATTTTCCTACGAGCAGTACTTC.